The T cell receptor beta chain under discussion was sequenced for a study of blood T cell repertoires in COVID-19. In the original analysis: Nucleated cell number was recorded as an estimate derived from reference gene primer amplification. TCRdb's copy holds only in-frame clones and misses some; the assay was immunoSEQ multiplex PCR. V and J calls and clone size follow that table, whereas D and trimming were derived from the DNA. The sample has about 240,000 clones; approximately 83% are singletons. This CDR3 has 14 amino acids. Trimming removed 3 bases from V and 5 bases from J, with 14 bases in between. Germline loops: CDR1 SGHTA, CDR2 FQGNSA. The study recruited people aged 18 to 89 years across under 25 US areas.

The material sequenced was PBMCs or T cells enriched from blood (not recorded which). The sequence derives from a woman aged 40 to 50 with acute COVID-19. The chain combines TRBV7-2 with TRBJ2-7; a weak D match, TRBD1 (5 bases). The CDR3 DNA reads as TGTGCCAGCAGCTTTCCGACAGCCTCTAACGAGCAGTACTTC. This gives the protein CASSFPTASNEQYF. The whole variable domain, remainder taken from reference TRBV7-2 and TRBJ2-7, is GAGVSQSPSNKVTEKGKDVELRCDPISGHTALYWYRQSLGQGLEFLIYFQGNSAPDKSGLPSDRFSAERTGGSVSTLTIQRTQQEDSAVYLCASSFPTASNEQYFGPGTRLTVT.